The next 8 T cell receptor beta chains were all read from a single sample in a study of T cells after yellow fever vaccination. TCRdb fed the 5' RACE reads into MiXCR, producing one record per CDR3 protein. The table lists fewer than 100,000 distinct CDR3 sequences, about 6% of them singletons. Source: CD8+ T cells sorted from PBMCs, taken 10 days after the yellow fever booster vaccination. Receptors originate from a man aged 18 to 30 who received the YFV17D yellow fever vaccine.

This clonotype came up a few times. The V gene is TRBV7-9, the J gene TRBJ2-1; 8 bases fit TRBD1. V dropped 5 bases and J dropped 8; count of bases not matched to a gene: 11. Germline CDR1 SEHNR, CDR2 FQNEAQ (reference sequence). CDR3 length: 15 residues. CDR3 sequence reads: CASSPTSGGQDEQFF. CDR3 nucleotide sequence: TGTGCCAGCAGCCCAACATCAGGGGGCCAAGATGAGCAGTTCTTC.

In its sample, this clonotype was seen many times. V usage is TRBV5-1 and J usage is TRBJ1-6; D is uncertain. Germline CDR1 is SGHRS and CDR2 is YFSETQ. This CDR3 has 15 amino acids. V gave up 4 bases and J gave up 10 bases, with 18 bases separating them. Here the CDR3 DNA reads TGCGCCAGCAGCCCGAGGCCGCAGGTTTTGTCACCCCTCCACTTT. This gives the protein CASSPRPQVLSPLHF.

V gene TRBV30 combines with J gene TRBJ2-1; weak D call: TRBD1 (6 bases). Looked up from germline, CDR1 is GTSNPN and CDR2 is SVGIG (reference sequence). There are 14 residues in the CDR3. Trimming took 3 bases from V and 8 from J, leaving 17 bases between them. The CDR3 DNA reads as TGTGCCTGGAGGGGGTTTTTGGGGGCCGATGAGCAGTTCTTC. It specifies CAWRGFLGADEQFF.

Here the CDR3 reads CASSYSQPSYGYTF. CDR3 nucleotides: TGTGCCAGCAGTTACTCACAGCCCTCCTATGGCTACACCTTC. The V and J genes are TRBV6-5 and TRBJ1-2; D uncertain. V was cut by 0 bases and J by 4 bases, with 9 bases left in between. Germline V CDR1 and CDR2: MNHEY, SVGAGI. The CDR3 is 14 residues long.

This clonotype was observed a few times. The rearrangement uses TRBV28 and TRBJ2-5; 9 bases agree with TRBD1. In germline, CDR1 is MDHEN, CDR2 SYDVKM. CDR3 length: 14 residues. Trimming at V came to 7 bases and at J to 5 bases, leaving 8 bases not matched to a gene. The CDR3 sequence: CASNKWGQGETQYF. DNA of the CDR3: TGTGCCAGCAACAAATGGGGACAGGGTGAGACCCAGTACTTC.

The DNA of the CDR3 is TGTGCCAGCAGCGCTAGCGGGGGGAAAGAGACCCAGTACTTC. Translating gives CASSASGGKETQYF. V gene TRBV9 combines with J gene TRBJ2-5; the match to TRBD2 covers 11 bases. CDR1 and CDR2 (germline): SGDLS, YYNGEE. The CDR3 is 14 residues long. V was clipped by 3 bases and J by 3 bases; unmatched bases: 1.

The chain employs TRBV7-9 and TRBJ1-1; D possibly corresponds to TRBD1 (5 bases). Trimming removed 6 bases at V and 7 bases at J, with 12 bases between. The CDR3 consists of 12 residues. Germline-derived CDR1 and CDR2 are SEHNR and FQNEAQ (reference sequence). The CDR3 DNA is TGTGCCAGCAGTTACAGGCTGGGTGAAGCTTTCTTT. Its translation: CASSYRLGEAFF.

Only a few counts were recorded for this clonotype. The chain joins TRBV15 to TRBJ2-1; D uncertain. V dropped 3 bases and J dropped 4 bases, with 10 bases sitting between them. There are 14 residues in the CDR3. Germline CDR1 reads LNHNV; CDR2 reads YYDKDF (reference sequence). DNA of the CDR3: TGTGCCACCAGCAGGTCCGACGGATACAATGAGCAGTTCTTC. Protein: CATSRSDGYNEQFF. The full variable domain, completed using reference TRBV15 and TRBJ2-1, is DAMVIQNPRYQVTQFGKPVTLSCSQTLNHNVMYWYQQKSSQAPKLLFHYYDKDFNNEADTPDNFQSRRPNTSFCFLDIRSPGLGDTAMYLCATSRSDGYNEQFFGPGTRLTVL.